The T cell receptor beta chain described here comes from a study of cytotoxic CD8 clonotypes in ibrutinib-treated CLL. Study outcomes and limitations: Against age-matched healthy donors, baseline clonality ran higher and tracked circulating CD8+ T-cell counts. Treatment saw public clonotypes, which were uncommon, either contract or stay stable.

TCRdb's copy holds only in-frame clones and misses some; the assay was immunoSEQ multiplex PCR. Among some 200,000 clones listed, 79% were seen once. The junction had 10 bases not matched to a gene; V was cut back by 6 bases and J by 2 bases. This CDR3 spans 16 amino acids. Germline CDR1 MNHNY, CDR2 SVGAGI (reference sequence). In regard to this clone: Antigen specificity is unknown.

J is TRBJ2-3 and V is TRBV6-6; 8 nucleotides agree with TRBD1. The material was PBMCs, obtained after 12 months of ibrutinib treatment. The receptor was derived from a human donor with chronic lymphocytic leukemia. CDR3 in DNA: TGTGCCAGCAGCAACGGGGACAGGCTTCACACAGATACGCAGTATTTT. It is translated as CASSNGDRLHTDTQYF.